Listed here are 5 T cell receptor beta chains from one sample, sequenced in a study of glioma-infiltrating T cells. TCR alpha and beta CDR3 regions were amplified from RNA using iRepertoire nested multiplex PCR. MiXCR, run by TCRdb on the multiplex PCR reads, gives a single entry per CDR3 protein. The data contain about 380,000 distinct CDR3 sequences, 41% of them singletons. Sequencing input: glioma tissue, nonneoplastic brain tissue, or PBMCs (not recorded which). The receptors shown here come from a human donor with low-grade glioma or glioblastoma, undergoing nonglioma brain surgery, or in good health (not recorded which).

The table lists this clonotype with many counts. The V and J genes are TRBV6-1 and TRBJ2-1; 11 positions agree with TRBD2. V dropped 6 bases and J dropped 7; count of bases not matched to a gene: 5. CDR3 length equals 14 residues. In germline, CDR1 is MNHNS, CDR2 SASEGT. CDR3 coding DNA: TGTGCCAGCAGATTAGCGGGAGGGAGGAATGAGCAGTTCTTC. Protein sequence: CASRLAGGRNEQFF.

This chain links TRBV7-9 with TRBJ2-7; unclear D gene. The CDR3 totals 14 residues. Germline V gives CDR1 SEHNR, CDR2 FQNEAQ (reference sequence). V lost 5 bases and J 1 base, leaving 12 bases between the germline ends. CDR3 nucleotides: TGTGCCAGCAGCCCATCATGGGTGTCCTACGAGCAGTACTTC. Translation: CASSPSWVSYEQYF. The whole variable domain, filled in from reference TRBV7-9 and TRBJ2-7, reads DTGVSQNPRHKITKRGQNVTFRCDPISEHNRLYWYRQTLGQGPEFLTYFQNEAQLEKSRLLSDRFSAERPKGSFSTLEIQRTEQGDSAMYLCASSPSWVSYEQYFGPGTRLTVT.

The rearrangement joins TRBV6-2 or TRBV6-3 to TRBJ2-1; a weak D match, TRBD2 (5 bases). In germline, CDR1 is MNHEY, CDR2 SVGEGT. Trimming took off 6 bases at V and 6 bases at J, with 21 bases between the two ends. This CDR3 is built from 16 residues. This CDR3 reads CASRRLVGEIFNEQFF. The DNA for the CDR3 is TGTGCCAGCAGGCGATTGGTCGGGGAGATTTTCAATGAGCAGTTCTTC.

At least ten counts were recorded for this clonotype. The chain couples TRBV6-1 to TRBJ1-5, with TRBD1 as a possible D gene (6 bases). Germline assignment: CDR1 MNHNS and CDR2 SASEGT. The length of the CDR3 is 13 residues. V was cut by 11 bases and J by 0 bases, with 11 bases left in between. CDR3 in amino acids: CAGNRDSNQPQHF. The CDR3 DNA sequence: TGTGCCGGCAACAGGGATAGCAATCAGCCCCAGCATTTT.

This clonotype occurred a few times. The genes are TRBV28 and TRBJ2-7, with 11 bases fitting TRBD2. The CDR3 has 16 residues. Per germline, CDR1 MDHEN and CDR2 SYDVKM. V lost 6 bases to trimming and J lost 3 bases; unmatched junction nucleotides: 10. In nucleotides, the CDR3 is TGTGCCAGCAGCCTTGCCCGACTAGCGGGATTCTACGAGCAGTACTTC. This sequence encodes CASSLARLAGFYEQYF.